The following is a T cell receptor (beta chain) sequence with its context. The antigen is undetermined. The data originate from a study of shared clonotypes between healthy human individuals. Study-wide background: Donors had three CD4 naive, three CD4 memory, two CD8 naive and one CD8 memory plate apiece. Study findings and constraints: All-four-donor shared clonotypes had higher generation probabilities than non-shared clonotypes did. Among donors, clonotype sharing was expected to be affected by sequencing depth. When naive CD4 clonotypes were compared across a few donors, about 4.9% were shared.

CDR1 and CDR2 from the germline V gene are LGHNA and YNFKEQ. The CDR3 spans 14 residues. Trimming removed 5 bases from V and 7 bases from J, with 15 bases in between. The method was immunoSEQ multiplex PCR; TCRdb's version includes in-frame clones alone and lacks a portion of them. Of fewer than 400,000 clones listed, approximately 79% are singletons. The TCR sequence derives from a man aged 25 to 40 in good health. V is TRBV4-2 and J is TRBJ2-1; perhaps TRBD2 as D (6 bases). The sample consisted of memory CD4+ T cells sorted from blood. Subset here: CD45RA-negative fraction. The CDR3, as DNA: TGTGCCAGCAGCGTGACGGATGGAGGGAATGAGCAGTTCTTC. Its translation is CASSVTDGGNEQFF.